What follows are 20 T cell receptor beta chains derived from one specimen sequenced in a study of T-cell memory formation after mild COVID-19. TCRdb re-called the 5' RACE reads through MiXCR, storing one row per CDR3 protein. The table lists about 350,000 distinct CDR3 sequences, roughly an eighth of them singletons. The sequenced sample consisted of PBMCs or a T cell subset sorted from them (not recorded which). These receptors all come from a man between 18 and 35 years old who had mild COVID-19 (a few samples of this study predate the infection). Cell type and time point are not known.

This clonotype was observed a handful of times. This chain connects TRBV20-1 to TRBJ1-2; D remains ambiguous. Trimming took 6 bases from V and 8 from J, leaving 13 bases between them. CDR3 length: 11 amino acids. CDR1 is DFQATT and CDR2 is SNEGSKA in the germline V gene (reference sequence). The CDR3 loop reads CSAQRPGGYTF. The CDR3 nucleotides are TGCAGTGCCCAGAGACCGGGGGGCTACACCTTC.

This chain uses TRBV20-1 with TRBJ2-7, with 8 positions matching TRBD1. The CDR3 consists of 13 residues. The germline gives CDR1 DFQATT, CDR2 SNEGSKA (reference sequence). The ends lost 6 bases at V and 3 bases at J; junction bases unmatched: 7. In DNA form, the CDR3 reads TGCAGTGCCGGTACAGGGGGAAACTACGAGCAGTACTTC. This sequence encodes CSAGTGGNYEQYF.

This clonotype has a count of ten or more. The chain uses TRBV6-1 and TRBJ2-3; D could derive from TRBD1 or TRBD2 (5 bases each). Trimming left V 3 bases short and J 6 bases short, with 16 bases between. CDR1 and CDR2 from the germline V gene are MNHNS and SASEGT. The CDR3 loop spans 15 amino acids. CDR3 amino acids: CASSEFWESGDTQYF. CDR3 sequence (DNA): TGTGCCAGCAGTGAGTTCTGGGAGTCAGGGGATACGCAGTATTTT.

This clonotype was recorded a few times. The chain carries TRBV10-3 and TRBJ2-4; D might be TRBD1 (5 bases). Germline CDR1 is ENHRY and CDR2 is SYGVKD. The germline V and J ends were trimmed by 10 bases and 0 bases, with 10 bases remaining between them. The CDR3 sequence is 13 residues long. Written as DNA, the CDR3 is TGTGCCACCGCGACAGAAGCCAAAAACATTCAGTACTTC. This translates into CATATEAKNIQYF.

The chain uses TRBV4-1 and TRBJ2-5, with D possibly matching TRBD2 (7 bases). V was shortened by 1 base and J by 5 bases, with 17 bases between the two germline ends. CDR3 length: 16 amino acids. Germline V gene lookup returns CDR1 MGHRA and CDR2 YSYEKL. CDR3 nucleotide sequence: TGCGCCAGCAGCCAAGTTGGGGGGGCTAGTGCGGAGACCCAGTACTTC. Encoded protein: CASSQVGGASAETQYF.

The chain has TRBV12-3 or TRBV12-4 and TRBJ2-7; tentatively, D is TRBD1 (5 bases). Trimming stripped 3 bases from V and 6 bases from J, with 15 bases between. This CDR3 has 14 amino acids. The CDR3 bases are TGTGCCAGCAGTTTGGGGCAGGACCATCTCGAGCAGTACTTC. Translating gives CASSLGQDHLEQYF.

This clonotype was found a few times. The rearrangement joins TRBV7-2 to TRBJ2-1; 7 bases match TRBD2. This CDR3 region has 15 residues. Germline lookup yields CDR1 SGHTA and CDR2 FQGNSA. J gave up 3 bases and V 5 bases, and 7 bases lay outside the gene matches. The CDR3 loop reads CASSPQRDFYNEQFF. The CDR3 bases are TGTGCCAGCAGCCCCCAGCGGGACTTCTACAATGAGCAGTTCTTC.

Only a few counts were recorded for this clonotype. J is TRBJ2-7 and V is TRBV30, with a tentative D call TRBD2 (6 bases). The CDR3 contains 12 residues. The V and J ends lost 3 bases and 6 bases respectively, with 12 bases between them. The germline gives CDR1 GTSNPN, CDR2 SVGIG (reference sequence). In nucleotides, the CDR3 is TGTGCCTGGAGGCGGGATGGAGCCGAGCAGTACTTC. It yields the protein CAWRRDGAEQYF.

This clonotype came up a few times. V is TRBV4-1 and J is TRBJ2-2; 7 nucleotides match TRBD2. The trim removed 3 bases at V and 6 bases at J, leaving 7 bases unmatched. From germline, CDR1 is MGHRA and CDR2 YSYEKL. The CDR3 length is 15 residues. The CDR3 here is CASSQGRDYPGELFF. Written as DNA, the CDR3 is TGCGCCAGCAGCCAGGGCAGGGACTATCCCGGGGAGCTGTTTTTT.

This clonotype was detected a few times. V usage is TRBV24-1 and J usage is TRBJ2-2, with 10 positions matching TRBD1. CDR3 length: 17 residues. The germline CDR1 and CDR2 sequences are KGHDR and SFDVKD. V lost 4 bases to trimming and J lost 2 bases; unmatched junction nucleotides: 6. The CDR3 spells CATSDPWTGGNTGELFF. CDR3 coding DNA: TGTGCCACCAGTGACCCTTGGACAGGGGGAAACACCGGGGAGCTGTTTTTT.

This clonotype was counted a few times. The rearrangement links TRBV29-1 to TRBJ2-1; D is undetermined. V lost 5 bases and J lost 3, with 17 bases in between. The germline V gene encodes CDR1 SQVTM and CDR2 ANQGSEA. The CDR3 covers 15 residues. The DNA of the CDR3 is TGCAGCGTTTCTACTAACGGCAGACGCTACAATGAGCAGTTCTTC. This encodes CSVSTNGRRYNEQFF.

This clonotype has more than one count but fewer than ten. The rearrangement uses TRBV25-1 and TRBJ2-1; the match to TRBD1 covers 10 bases. The CDR3 covers 12 residues. Germline V CDR1 and CDR2: MGHDK, SYGVNS. J was trimmed by 9 bases and V by 8 bases; bases with no gene match: 4. The CDR3 here is CASAGTGAEQFF. The CDR3 coding sequence is TGTGCCAGCGCCGGGACAGGGGCTGAGCAGTTCTTC.

Only a few counts were recorded for this clonotype. The V gene is TRBV4-3, the J gene TRBJ2-1, with 9 bases aligning to TRBD1. Unmatched junction bases numbered 11, after V lost 0 bases and J lost 5 bases. Germline assignment: CDR1 LGHNA and CDR2 YSLEER. The CDR3 has 18 residues. Here the CDR3 DNA reads TGCGCCAGCAGCCAAGATTTGGGAACAGGGGGCCGGAACAATGAGCAGTTCTTC. Translation: CASSQDLGTGGRNNEQFF.

The V call is TRBV10-3, the J call TRBJ1-5; D unresolved. Looked up from germline, CDR1 is ENHRY and CDR2 is SYGVKD. Deletions cut 4 bases from V and 3 bases from J, with 7 bases between. The CDR3 sequence is 13 residues long. In DNA form, the CDR3 reads TGTGCCATCAGTGGGAATGACAATCAGCCCCAGCATTTT. It encodes CAISGNDNQPQHF.

This clonotype has only a few counts. The J gene is TRBJ2-1, the V gene TRBV4-2, with D perhaps TRBD2 (7 bases). CDR3 length: 17 amino acids. CDR1 is LGHNA, CDR2 YNFKEQ, per germline. V lost 2 bases to trimming and J lost 4 bases, with 18 bases between them. CDR3 DNA sequence: TGTGCCAGCAGCCAACTAGGGGGGGCGATCGTATACAATGAGCAGTTCTTC. Its translation: CASSQLGGAIVYNEQFF.

This clonotype was detected ten times or more. V is TRBV20-1 and J is TRBJ2-7; D gene unclear. Germline V gives CDR1 DFQATT, CDR2 SNEGSKA (reference sequence). V was trimmed by 3 bases and J by 2 bases, leaving 8 bases between them. The CDR3 loop spans 12 amino acids. For the CDR3, the DNA is TGCAGTGCTAGCCTTAGGACCTACGAGCAGTACGTC. Encoded protein: CSASLRTYEQYV.

This clonotype turned up a few times. This chain uses TRBV7-9 with TRBJ1-2; 12 bases map to TRBD1. The CDR3 is made up of 16 amino acids. CDR1 is SEHNR and CDR2 is FQNEAQ in the germline V gene (reference sequence). V shed 5 bases and J 5 bases; nucleotides not matched to a gene: 9. The CDR3 DNA follows: TGTGCCAGCAGCGATAGCGGGACAGGGGGCTATTATGGCTACACCTTC. Its protein product is CASSDSGTGGYYGYTF.

This clonotype was counted between two and nine times. This sequence joins TRBV4-3 and TRBJ1-6; the D is unclear. V was trimmed by 0 bases and J by 9 bases, leaving 12 bases between them. Germline CDR1 LGHNA, CDR2 YSLEER. The CDR3 sequence is 15 residues long. CDR3 bases: TGCGCCAGCAGCCAAGAGCAGCGCCCGGGTTCACCCCTCCACTTT. It translates to CASSQEQRPGSPLHF.

This clonotype was counted a few times. V usage is TRBV11-1 and J usage is TRBJ1-2; D is unclear. The V gene lost 4 bases and the J gene lost 5 bases, with 8 bases spanning the gap. The CDR3 extends over 12 amino acids. Germline CDR1 reads SGHAT; CDR2 reads FQDESV (reference sequence). The CDR3, as DNA: TGTGCCAGCAGCTCCTACGAATATGGCTACACCTTC. This codes for CASSSYEYGYTF.

The chain combines TRBV6-2 or TRBV6-3 with TRBJ1-1; tentative D call: TRBD1 (5 bases). V was pared by 2 bases and J by 4 bases, with 11 bases between. Per the germline V gene, CDR1 is MNHEY and CDR2 is SVGEGT. The CDR3 contains 14 residues. CDR3 in amino acids: CASSYPEGPTEAFF. In DNA form, the CDR3 reads TGTGCCAGCAGTTACCCCGAGGGACCCACTGAAGCTTTCTTT.